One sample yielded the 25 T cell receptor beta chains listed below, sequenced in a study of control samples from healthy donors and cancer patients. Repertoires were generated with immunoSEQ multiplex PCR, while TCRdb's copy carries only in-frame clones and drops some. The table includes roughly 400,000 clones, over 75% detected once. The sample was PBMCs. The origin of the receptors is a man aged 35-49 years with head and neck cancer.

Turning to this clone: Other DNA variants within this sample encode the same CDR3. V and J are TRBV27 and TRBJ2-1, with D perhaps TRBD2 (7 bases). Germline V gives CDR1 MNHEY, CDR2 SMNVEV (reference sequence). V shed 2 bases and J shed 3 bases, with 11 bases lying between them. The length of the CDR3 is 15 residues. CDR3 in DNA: TGTGCCAGCAGTTTACGGGGGGACAACTACAATGAGCAGTTCTTC. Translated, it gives CASSLRGDNYNEQFF.

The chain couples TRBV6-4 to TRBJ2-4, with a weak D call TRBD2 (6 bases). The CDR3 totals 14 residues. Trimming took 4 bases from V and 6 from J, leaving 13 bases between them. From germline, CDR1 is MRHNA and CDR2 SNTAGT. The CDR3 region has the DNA TGTGCCAGCAGTGGCGTCGGGGGTGGAAACATTCAGTACTTC. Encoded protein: CASSGVGGGNIQYF.

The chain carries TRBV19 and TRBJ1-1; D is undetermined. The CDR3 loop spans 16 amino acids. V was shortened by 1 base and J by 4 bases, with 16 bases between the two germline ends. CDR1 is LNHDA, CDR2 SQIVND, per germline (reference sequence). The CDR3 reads CASSIVVPNRVTEAFF. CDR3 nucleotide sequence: TGTGCCAGTAGTATAGTCGTCCCCAATCGGGTCACTGAAGCTTTCTTT. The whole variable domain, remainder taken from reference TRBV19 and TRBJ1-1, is DGGITQSPKYLFRKEGQNVTLSCEQNLNHDAMYWYRQDPGQGLRLIYYSQIVNDFQKGDIAEGYSVSREKKESFPLTVTSAQKNPTAFYLCASSIVVPNRVTEAFFGQGTRLTVV.

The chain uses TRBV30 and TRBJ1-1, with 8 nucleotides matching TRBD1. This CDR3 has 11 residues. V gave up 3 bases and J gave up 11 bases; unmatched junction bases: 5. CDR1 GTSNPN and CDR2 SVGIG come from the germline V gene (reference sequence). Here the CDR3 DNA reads TGTGCCTGGAGCCAGGGGGCTGTGGCTTTCTTT. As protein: CAWSQGAVAFF. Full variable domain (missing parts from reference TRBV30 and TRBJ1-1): SQTIHQWPATLVQPVGSPLSLECTVEGTSNPNLYWYRQAAGRGLQLLFYSVGIGQISSEVPQNLSASRPQDRQFILSSKKLLLSDSGFYLCAWSQGAVAFFGQGTRLTVV.

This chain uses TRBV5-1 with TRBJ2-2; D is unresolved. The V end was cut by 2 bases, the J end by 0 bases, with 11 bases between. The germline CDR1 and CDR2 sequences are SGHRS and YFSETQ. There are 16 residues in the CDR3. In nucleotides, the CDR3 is TGCGCCAGCAGCTTTTTGTACGGTTCGAACACCGGGGAGCTGTTTTTT. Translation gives CASSFLYGSNTGELFF.

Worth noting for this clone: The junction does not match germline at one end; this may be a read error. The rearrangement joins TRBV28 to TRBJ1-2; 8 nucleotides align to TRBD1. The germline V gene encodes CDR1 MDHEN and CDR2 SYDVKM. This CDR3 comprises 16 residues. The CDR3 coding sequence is TGTGCCAGCAGTGTATGGACAGGGAGTACCAACTATGGCTACACCTTC. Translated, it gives CASSVWTGSTNYGYTF.

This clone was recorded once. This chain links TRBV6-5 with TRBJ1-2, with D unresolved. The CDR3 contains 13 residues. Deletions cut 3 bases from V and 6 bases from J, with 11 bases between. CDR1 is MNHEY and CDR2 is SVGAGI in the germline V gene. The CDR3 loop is CASSYLAGNGYTF. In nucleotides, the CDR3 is TGTGCCAGCAGTTATCTCGCGGGTAATGGCTACACCTTC.

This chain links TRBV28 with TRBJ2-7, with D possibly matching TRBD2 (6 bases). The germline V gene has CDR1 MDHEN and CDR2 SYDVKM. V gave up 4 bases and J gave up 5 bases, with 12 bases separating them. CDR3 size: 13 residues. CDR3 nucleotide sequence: TGTGCCAGCAGTTCTGGGCGGGGCCACGAGCAGTACTTC. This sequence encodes CASSSGRGHEQYF.

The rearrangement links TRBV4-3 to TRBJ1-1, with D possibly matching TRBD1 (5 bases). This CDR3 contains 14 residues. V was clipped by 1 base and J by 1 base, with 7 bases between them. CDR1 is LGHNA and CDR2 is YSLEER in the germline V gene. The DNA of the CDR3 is TGCGCCAGCAGCCAAGGGACACAGAACACTGAAGCTTTCTTT. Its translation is CASSQGTQNTEAFF.

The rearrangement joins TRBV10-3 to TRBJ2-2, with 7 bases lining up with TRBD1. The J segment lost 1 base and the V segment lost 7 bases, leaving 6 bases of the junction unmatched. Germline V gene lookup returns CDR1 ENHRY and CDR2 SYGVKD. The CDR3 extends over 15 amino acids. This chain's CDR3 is CAINQGQMNTGELFF. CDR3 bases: TGTGCCATCAACCAGGGACAGATGAACACCGGGGAGCTGTTTTTT.

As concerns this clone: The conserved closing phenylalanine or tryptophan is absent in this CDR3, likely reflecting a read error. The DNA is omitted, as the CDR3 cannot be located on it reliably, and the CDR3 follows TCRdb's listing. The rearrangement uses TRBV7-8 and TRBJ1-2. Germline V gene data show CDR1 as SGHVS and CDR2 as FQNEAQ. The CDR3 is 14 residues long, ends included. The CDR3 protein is CASSVGPWEAASFL.

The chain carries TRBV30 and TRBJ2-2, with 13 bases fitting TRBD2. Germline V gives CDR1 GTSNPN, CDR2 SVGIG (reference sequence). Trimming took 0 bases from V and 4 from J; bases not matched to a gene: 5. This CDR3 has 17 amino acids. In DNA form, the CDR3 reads TGTGCCTGGAGTGTACTAGCGGGGGGGCCTAGCACCGGGGAGCTGTTTTTT. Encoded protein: CAWSVLAGGPSTGELFF.

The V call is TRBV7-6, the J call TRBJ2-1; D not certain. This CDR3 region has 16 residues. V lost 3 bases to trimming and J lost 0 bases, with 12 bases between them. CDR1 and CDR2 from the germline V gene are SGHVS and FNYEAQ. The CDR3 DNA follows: TGTGCCAGCAGCTTCTTCGGTGGGCACTCCTACAATGAGCAGTTCTTC. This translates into CASSFFGGHSYNEQFF.

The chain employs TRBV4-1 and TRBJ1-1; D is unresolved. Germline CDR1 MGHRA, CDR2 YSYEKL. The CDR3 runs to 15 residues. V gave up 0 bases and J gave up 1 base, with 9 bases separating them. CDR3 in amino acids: CASSQDSHPNTEAFF. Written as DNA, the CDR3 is TGCGCCAGCAGCCAAGATAGTCACCCGAACACTGAAGCTTTCTTT.

Written as DNA, the CDR3 is TGTGCCAGCAGCGGTCCCGGGACTAGCGGTACCTACGAGCAGTACTTC. The encoded protein is CASSGPGTSGTYEQYF. The rearrangement uses TRBV9 and TRBJ2-7; 11 nucleotides match TRBD2. CDR1 is SGDLS and CDR2 is YYNGEE in the germline V gene. The CDR3 loop spans 16 amino acids. V lost 3 bases and J lost 2; bases outside the gene matches: 7.

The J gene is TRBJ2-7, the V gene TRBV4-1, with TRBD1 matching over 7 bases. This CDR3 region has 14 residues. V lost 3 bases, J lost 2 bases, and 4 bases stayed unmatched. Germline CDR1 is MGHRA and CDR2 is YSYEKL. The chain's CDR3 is CASSQGQPAYEQYF. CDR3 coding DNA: TGCGCCAGCAGCCAGGGACAGCCAGCCTACGAGCAGTACTTC.

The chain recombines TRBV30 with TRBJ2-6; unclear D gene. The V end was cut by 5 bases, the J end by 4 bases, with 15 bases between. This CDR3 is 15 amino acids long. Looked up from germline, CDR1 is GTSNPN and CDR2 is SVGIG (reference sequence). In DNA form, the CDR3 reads TGTGCCTGGCTCACCGACTTCCGAGGGGCCAACGTCCTGACTTTC. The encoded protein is CAWLTDFRGANVLTF.

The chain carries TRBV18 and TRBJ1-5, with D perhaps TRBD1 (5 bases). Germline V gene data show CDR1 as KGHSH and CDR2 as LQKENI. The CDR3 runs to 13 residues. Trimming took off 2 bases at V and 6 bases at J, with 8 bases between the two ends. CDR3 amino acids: CASSPGGGQPQHF. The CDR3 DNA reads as TGTGCCAGCTCACCAGGGGGAGGTCAGCCCCAGCATTTT. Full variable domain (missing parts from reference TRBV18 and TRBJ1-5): NAGVMQNPRHLVRRRGQEARLRCSPMKGHSHVYWYRQLPEEGLKFMVYLQKENIIDESGMPKERFSAEFPKEGPSILRIQQVVRGDSAAYFCASSPGGGQPQHFGDGTRLSIL.

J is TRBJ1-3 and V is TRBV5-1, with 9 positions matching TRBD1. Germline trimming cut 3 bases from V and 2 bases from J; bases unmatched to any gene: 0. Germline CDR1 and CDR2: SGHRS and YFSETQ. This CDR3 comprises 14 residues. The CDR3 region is CASSWDRAGNTIYF. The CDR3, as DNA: TGCGCCAGCAGCTGGGACAGGGCTGGAAACACCATATATTTT.

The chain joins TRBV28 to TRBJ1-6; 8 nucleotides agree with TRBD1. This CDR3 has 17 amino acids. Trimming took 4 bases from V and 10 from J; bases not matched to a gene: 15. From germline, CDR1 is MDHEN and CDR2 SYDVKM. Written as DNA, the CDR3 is TGTGCCAGCAGTTCCCCCGCTAGCACAGGGGGGAGATCACCCCTCCACTTT. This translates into CASSSPASTGGRSPLHF.

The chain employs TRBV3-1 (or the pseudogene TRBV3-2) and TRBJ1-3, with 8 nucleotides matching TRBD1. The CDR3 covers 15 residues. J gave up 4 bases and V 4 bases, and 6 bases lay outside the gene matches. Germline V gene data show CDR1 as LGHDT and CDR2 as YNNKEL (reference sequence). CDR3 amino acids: CASSPSGTGGNTIYF. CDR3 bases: TGTGCCAGCAGCCCTTCCGGGACAGGCGGAAACACCATATATTTT.

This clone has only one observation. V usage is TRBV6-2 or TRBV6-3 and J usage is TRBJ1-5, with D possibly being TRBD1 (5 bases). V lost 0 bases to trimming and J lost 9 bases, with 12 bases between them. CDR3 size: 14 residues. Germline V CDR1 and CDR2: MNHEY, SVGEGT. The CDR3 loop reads CASSYSGEGRPQHF. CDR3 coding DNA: TGTGCCAGCAGTTACTCGGGGGAGGGAAGGCCCCAGCATTTT.

The CDR3 nucleotides are TGTGCCAGCAGCTTACGCAGCGGGGGGGCGGAGTACAATGAGCAGTTCTTC. Its translation: CASSLRSGGAEYNEQFF. The genes are TRBV7-2 and TRBJ2-1, with TRBD2 identical over 10 bases. Germline values: CDR1 SGHTA, CDR2 FQGNSA. The V segment lost 2 bases and the J segment 4 bases; nucleotides outside the gene matches: 8. The CDR3 spans 17 residues. Filled out from reference TRBV7-2 and TRBJ2-1, the complete variable domain reads GAGVSQSPSNKVTEKGKDVELRCDPISGHTALYWYRQSLGQGLEFLIYFQGNSAPDKSGLPSDRFSAERTGGSVSTLTIQRTQQEDSAVYLCASSLRSGGAEYNEQFFGPGTRLTVL.

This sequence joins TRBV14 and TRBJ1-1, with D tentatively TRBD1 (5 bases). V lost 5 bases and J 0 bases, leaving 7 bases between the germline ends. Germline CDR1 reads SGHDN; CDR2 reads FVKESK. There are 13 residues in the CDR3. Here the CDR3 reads CASSGHMNTEAFF. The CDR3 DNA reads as TGTGCCAGCAGCGGACACATGAACACTGAAGCTTTCTTT.

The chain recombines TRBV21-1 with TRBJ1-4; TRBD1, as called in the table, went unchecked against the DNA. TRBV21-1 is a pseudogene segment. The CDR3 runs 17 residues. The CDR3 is CASSKSSGGGGNEKLFF. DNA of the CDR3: TGTGCCAGCAGCAAATCATCAGGGGGCGGTGGTAATGAAAAACTGTTTTTT.